Listed below are T cell receptor beta chains from one sample, sequenced in a study of T-cell reconstitution after alpha-beta-depleted transplantation in children. TCRdb fed the PCR reads into MiXCR, producing one record per CDR3 protein. This sample carries 500,000 to 750,000 distinct CDR3 sequences, approximately 12% of them seen once, and the ten largest clones take about 2.2%. The material was PBMCs, mostly from graft donor cells, obtained 360 days after TCRalphabeta/CD19-depleted stem cell transplant. The receptor set was obtained from a male patient younger than 18 who had a stem cell transplant for acute myeloid leukemia, so the T cells may come from the graft donor. CDR3s include the opening cysteine and the closing phenylalanine or tryptophan. The order of the fields is clone size, D gene, J gene, V gene, CDR3 protein, CDR3 DNA. The D gene is left open where the match is weak. Not every row has a clone size; where given, it reads once, few, many or a size class.

- TRBD2 TRBJ2-1 TRBV7-2 CASSTAGGQAYNEQFF TGTGCCAGCAGCACCGCGGGAGGGCAAGCCTACAATGAGCAGTTCTTC
- TRBD2 TRBJ2-1 TRBV28 CASSFGASGRVNNEQFF TGTGCCAGCAGTTTTGGGGCTAGCGGGAGGGTGAACAATGAGCAGTTCTTC
- TRBD2 TRBJ2-7 TRBV15 CATSRDRASGVTYEQYF TGTGCCACCAGCAGAGATCGGGCTAGCGGGGTTACCTACGAGCAGTACTTC
- - TRBJ2-3 TRBV9 CASSVEAGQFTDTQYF TGTGCCAGCAGCGTAGAGGCGGGACAGTTCACAGATACGCAGTATTTT
- TRBD2 TRBJ2-3 TRBV19 CASSIATGTRADTQYF TGTGCCAGTAGTATAGCTACCGGGACTAGAGCAGATACGCAGTATTTT
- - TRBJ2-1 TRBV6-2/TRBV6-3 CASAKIDDPNEQFF TGTGCCTCGGCCAAAATCGATGATCCCAATGAGCAGTTCTTC
few - TRBJ2-1 TRBV10-3 CAISDLVDSEEQFF TGTGCCATCAGCGATCTCGTGGACTCTGAAGAGCAGTTCTTC
many TRBD2 TRBJ2-7 TRBV27 CASSPIAGPPYEQYF TGTGCCAGCAGTCCAATAGCGGGACCTCCGTACGAGCAGTACTTC
- - TRBJ2-3 TRBV20-1 CSARYSTDTQYF TGCAGTGCTAGGTATAGCACAGATACGCAGTATTTT
- TRBD2 TRBJ2-1 TRBV28 CASSLWSLAAYNEQFF TGTGCCAGCAGTTTATGGAGTCTAGCGGCTTACAATGAGCAGTTCTTC
- - TRBJ2-6 TRBV19 CASTKYRDGVSGANVLTF TGTGCCAGTACCAAATACAGGGACGGGGTCTCTGGGGCCAACGTCCTGACTTTC
- - TRBJ2-1 TRBV5-1 CASSLWGGDEFF TGCGCCAGCAGCTTGTGGGGTGGGGATGAGTTCTTC
- TRBD2 TRBJ2-5 TRBV30 CAWRPPGLGETQYF TGTGCCTGGAGGCCCCCGGGACTAGGAGAGACCCAGTACTTC
few TRBD1 TRBJ2-7 TRBV7-2 CASSFKPGQGPYEQYF TGTGCCAGCAGCTTTAAACCGGGACAGGGTCCTTACGAGCAGTACTTC
- - TRBJ1-2 TRBV20-1 CSARATASYTF TGCAGTGCTAGAGCTACAGCCAGCTACACCTTC
- - TRBJ2-7 TRBV27 CASRGGTFPTSYEQYF TGTGCCAGCCGTGGGGGGACGTTCCCCACCTCCTACGAGCAGTACTTC
- TRBD2 TRBJ2-5 TRBV5-1 CASSLDGTSGQETQYF TGCGCCAGCAGCTTGGACGGGACTAGCGGCCAAGAGACCCAGTACTTC
- TRBD2 TRBJ2-1 TRBV12-3/TRBV12-4 CASSLTGTSASYNEQFF TGTGCCAGCAGTTTAACCGGGACTAGCGCTTCCTACAATGAGCAGTTCTTC
few - TRBJ2-7 TRBV4-2 CASSQEPLSTGSYEQYF TGTGCCAGCAGCCAAGAACCTCTAAGCACGGGGTCCTACGAGCAGTACTTC
few - TRBJ1-1 TRBV18 CASSTGTNTEAFF TGTGCCAGCTCAACCGGAACGAACACTGAAGCTTTCTTT
few TRBD1 TRBJ2-2 TRBV11-2 CASSPGDRAATGELFF TGTGCCAGCAGCCCCGGGGACAGGGCCGCCACCGGGGAGCTGTTTTTT
- TRBD2 TRBJ2-3 TRBV28 CASSQPAGISTDTQYF TGTGCCAGCAGTCAACCAGCGGGGATTAGCACAGATACGCAGTATTTT
few TRBD2 TRBJ2-7 TRBV6-1 CASSKREVLLYEQYF TGTGCCAGCAGTAAACGGGAGGTCCTCCTCTACGAGCAGTACTTC